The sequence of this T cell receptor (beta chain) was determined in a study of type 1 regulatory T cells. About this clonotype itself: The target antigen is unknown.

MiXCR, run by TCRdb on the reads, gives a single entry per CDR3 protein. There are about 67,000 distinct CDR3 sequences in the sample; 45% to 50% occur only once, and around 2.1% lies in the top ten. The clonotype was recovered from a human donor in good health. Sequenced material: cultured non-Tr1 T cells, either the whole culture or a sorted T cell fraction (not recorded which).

CDR3 coding DNA: TGCGCCAGCAGCTTGAACGATTCACCCCTCCACTTT. Translation gives CASSLNDSPLHF. The V gene is TRBV5-1, the J gene TRBJ1-6; D is unresolved. Trimming took 1 base from V and 8 from J, leaving 4 bases between them. CDR1 SGHRS and CDR2 YFSETQ come from the germline V gene. The CDR3 runs 12 residues.